Following are 19 T cell receptor beta chains from one sample sequenced in a study of blood T cell repertoires in COVID-19. This table comes from immunoSEQ multiplex PCR, and its TCRdb copy is limited to in-frame clones, with some not included. Of 200,000 to 250,000 clones listed, about 85% are singletons. What was sequenced was PBMCs or T cells enriched from blood (not recorded which). Receptors were obtained from a man aged 25-45 years who had recovered from COVID-19.

The gene calls are TRBV7-9 and TRBJ1-2; TRBD1 is a possible D gene (5 bases). CDR3 length: 18 residues. Germline CDR1 and CDR2: SEHNR and FQNEAQ (reference sequence). V was clipped by 5 bases and J by 4 bases, with 26 bases between them. CDR3: CASSPTARAPKGSYGYTF. The CDR3 DNA sequence: TGTGCCAGCAGCCCCACAGCCAGGGCCCCCAAAGGTTCCTATGGCTACACCTTC.

This sequence joins TRBV5-1 and TRBJ2-5; 8 bases match TRBD2. Germline values: CDR1 SGHRS, CDR2 YFSETQ. The CDR3 totals 16 residues. The V gene end was trimmed by 1 base and the J gene end by 5 bases; junction bases not matched to a gene: 10. CDR3 in DNA: TGCGCCAGCAGCTTGACGGGAGGGCCGGGTGAGGAGACCCAGTACTTC. It yields the protein CASSLTGGPGEETQYF.

This clone was observed once. The chain has TRBV7-9 and TRBJ2-7; D may be TRBD1 (6 bases). CDR3 size: 12 residues. CDR1 is SEHNR and CDR2 is FQNEAQ in the germline V gene (reference sequence). Trimming pared 10 bases from V and 6 bases from J, leaving 16 bases between. For the CDR3, the DNA is TGTGCCACTACCCCTAGAGGGGGCGAGCAGTACTTC. Its protein is CATTPRGGEQYF.

This clone has just one count. The rearrangement links TRBV7-2 to TRBJ2-7, with TRBD2 matching 7 bases. Germline V lookup: CDR1 SGHTA, CDR2 FQGNSA. This CDR3 has 14 residues. With V trimmed by 5 bases and J by 3 bases, 7 bases remained unmatched. The CDR3 spells CASSPRLADYEQYF. In DNA form, the CDR3 reads TGTGCCAGCAGCCCCCGACTAGCAGACTACGAGCAGTACTTC.

The chain links TRBV6-6 to TRBJ2-2, with 7 bases that match TRBD2. Germline CDR1 and CDR2: MNHNY and SVGAGI (reference sequence). The CDR3 extends over 12 amino acids. V was pared by 0 bases and J by 13 bases, with 2 bases of the junction left unmatched. Here the CDR3 reads CASSYSGEGLFF. The CDR3 region has the DNA TGTGCCAGCAGTTACTCAGGGGAGGGGCTGTTTTTT.

This rearrangement joins TRBV27 to TRBJ2-3, with unresolved D. The ends were cut back, 5 bases at V and 2 bases at J, with 5 bases in the middle. The germline CDR1 and CDR2 sequences are MNHEY and SMNVEV (reference sequence). The CDR3 is made up of 12 amino acids. The CDR3 DNA follows: TGTGCCAGCAGTCCATTCACAGATACGCAGTATTTT. Protein sequence: CASSPFTDTQYF.

This sequence joins TRBV10-2 and TRBJ1-2; D is unclear. This CDR3 comprises 12 residues. Between the trimmed V and J ends, which lost 2 bases and 7 bases, there was a span of 8 bases. The germline gives CDR1 WSHSY, CDR2 SAAADI. CDR3 sequence (DNA): TGCGCCAGCAGTGAGGGCCCTCCTGGCTACACCTTC. This translates into CASSEGPPGYTF.

The chain is built from TRBV6-5 and TRBJ2-5, with D perhaps TRBD2 (7 bases). Germline loops: CDR1 MNHEY, CDR2 SVGAGI. This CDR3 spans 15 amino acids. The V gene lost 7 bases and the J gene lost 4 bases, with 19 bases spanning the gap. DNA for the CDR3: TGTGCCAGCATCCGGAACGGGGGGCTGGGAGAGACCCAGTACTTC. It translates to CASIRNGGLGETQYF.

V and J are TRBV24-1 and TRBJ2-3; the match to TRBD2 covers 8 bases. V was clipped by 4 bases and J by 3 bases; unmatched bases: 11. The length of the CDR3 is 17 residues. Looked up from germline, CDR1 is KGHDR and CDR2 is SFDVKD. The chain's CDR3 is CATSEKPGGRRTDTQYF. Here the CDR3 DNA reads TGTGCCACCAGTGAAAAACCGGGGGGGCGACGGACAGATACGCAGTATTTT.

This chain connects TRBV3-1 (or the pseudogene TRBV3-2) to TRBJ1-3; no definite D call. The germline gives CDR1 LGHDT, CDR2 YNNKEL (reference sequence). CDR3 length: 16 amino acids. V was cut by 0 bases and J by 7 bases, with 16 bases left in between. For the CDR3, the DNA is TGTGCCAGCAGCCAAGAGGCGAGGGTCCGTCGCAACACCATATATTTT. Its protein product is CASSQEARVRRNTIYF.

The chain recombines TRBV7-3 with TRBJ2-2; D is unclear. This CDR3 is built from 15 residues. Trimming cost V 0 bases and J 5 bases, with 10 bases left between them. CDR1 and CDR2 (germline): SGHTA, FQGTGA. The CDR3 protein is CASSLTAGLTGELFF. The CDR3 DNA reads as TGTGCCAGCAGCTTAACGGCAGGCCTGACCGGGGAGCTGTTTTTT.

Worth noting for this clone: The sample holds other DNA sequences that translate to the same CDR3. In nucleotides, the CDR3 is TGTGCCAGCAGTCAAGCCACAGATACGCAGTATTTT. Translation: CASSQATDTQYF. The gene calls are TRBV12-3 or TRBV12-4 and TRBJ2-3; unclear D gene. The CDR3 runs 12 residues. The V and J ends lost 5 bases and 2 bases respectively, with 5 bases between them.

The rearrangement links TRBV5-1 to TRBJ2-1; the match to TRBD1 covers 9 bases. J gave up 7 bases and V 4 bases, and 6 bases lay outside the gene matches. The germline gives CDR1 SGHRS, CDR2 YFSETQ. The CDR3 totals 14 residues. The CDR3 DNA is TGCGCCAGCAGCCAACCCGGGACAGGGAATGAGCAGTTCTTC. It yields the protein CASSQPGTGNEQFF.

This sequence joins TRBV6-5 and TRBJ2-5; 8 bases line up with TRBD2. Trimming removed 0 bases from V and 3 bases from J; junction bases left unmatched: 3. CDR1 is MNHEY, CDR2 SVGAGI, per germline. This CDR3 comprises 15 residues. CDR3 protein: CASSYSGTREETQYF. The CDR3 bases are TGTGCCAGCAGTTACTCCGGGACTAGAGAAGAGACCCAGTACTTC.

The DNA for the CDR3 is TGTGCCAGCAGTTTATATGTGGGACTAGACGGGAGTACGCAGTATTTT. Encoded protein: CASSLYVGLDGSTQYF. The rearrangement links TRBV27 to TRBJ2-3, with 8 bases lining up with TRBD2. The trim removed 1 base at V and 8 bases at J, leaving 11 bases unmatched. This CDR3 is built from 16 residues. Germline lookup yields CDR1 MNHEY and CDR2 SMNVEV (reference sequence).

This chain joins TRBV7-9 and TRBJ2-7; D unclear. The germline V gene has CDR1 SEHNR and CDR2 FQNEAQ (reference sequence). The CDR3 runs to 12 residues. Trimming cost V 1 base and J 5 bases, with 6 bases left between them. The CDR3 reads CASSLDTHEQYF. DNA of the CDR3: TGTGCCAGCAGCTTAGACACGCACGAGCAGTACTTC.

The chain couples TRBV4-1 to TRBJ1-1; possible D gene TRBD1, 5 bases. The germline V gene has CDR1 MGHRA and CDR2 YSYEKL. Trimming pared 4 bases from V and 6 bases from J, leaving 18 bases between. CDR3 length: 15 amino acids. CDR3 nucleotide sequence: TGCGCCAGCAGCCGAGCGCAGGGATTGAGCGCTGAAGCTTTCTTT. It codes for CASSRAQGLSAEAFF.

This clone appeared a few times. V and J are TRBV7-9 and TRBJ2-7, with 8 nucleotides matching TRBD1. Unmatched junction bases numbered 13, after V lost 1 base and J lost 2 bases. Germline CDR1 is SEHNR and CDR2 is FQNEAQ (reference sequence). The CDR3 has 18 residues. This CDR3 reads CASSLVGGGQGEAYEQYF. The CDR3, as DNA: TGTGCCAGCAGCTTAGTTGGGGGCGGACAGGGTGAAGCCTACGAGCAGTACTTC.

This CDR3 reads CASSQTDRGREQYF. The DNA for the CDR3 is TGTGCCAGCAGCCAAACCGACAGGGGACGGGAGCAGTACTTC. The chain is built from TRBV5-5 and TRBJ2-7, with TRBD1 identical over 8 bases. In germline, CDR1 is SGHKS, CDR2 YYEKEE (reference sequence). Unmatched junction bases numbered 10, after V lost 4 bases and J lost 7 bases. The CDR3 has 14 amino acids.